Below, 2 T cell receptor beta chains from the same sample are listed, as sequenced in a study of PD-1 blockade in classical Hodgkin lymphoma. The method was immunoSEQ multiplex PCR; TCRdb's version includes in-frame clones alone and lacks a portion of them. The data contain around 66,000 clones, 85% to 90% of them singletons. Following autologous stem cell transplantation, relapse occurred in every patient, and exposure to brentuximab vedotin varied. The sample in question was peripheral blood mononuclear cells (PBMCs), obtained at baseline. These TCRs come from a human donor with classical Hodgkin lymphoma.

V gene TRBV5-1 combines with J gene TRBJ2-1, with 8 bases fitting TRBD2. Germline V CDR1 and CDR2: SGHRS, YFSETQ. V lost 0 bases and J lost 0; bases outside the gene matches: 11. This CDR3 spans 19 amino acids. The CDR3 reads CASSLAGAGGESSYNEQFF. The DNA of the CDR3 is TGCGCCAGCAGCTTGGCCGGTGCGGGGGGTGAGAGCTCCTACAATGAGCAGTTCTTC.

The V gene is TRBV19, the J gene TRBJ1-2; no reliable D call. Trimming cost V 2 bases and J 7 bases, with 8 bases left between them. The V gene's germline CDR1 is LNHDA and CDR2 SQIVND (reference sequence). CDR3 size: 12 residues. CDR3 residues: CASSIRGSGYTF. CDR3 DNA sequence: TGTGCCAGTAGTATACGGGGTTCTGGCTACACCTTC.